This TCR beta chain was identified in a study of T cell changes during pregnancy in multiple sclerosis. The CDR3 covers 14 residues. V was shortened by 3 bases and J by 2 bases, with 10 bases between the two germline ends. Germline loops: CDR1 SNHLY, CDR2 FYNNEI. The table came from immunoSEQ multiplex PCR; TCRdb's copy has only in-frame clones and leaves some out. The sample has more than 90,000 clones, more than 85% seen once. The receptor comes from a female donor with multiple sclerosis, enrolled in a pregnancy study. The chain couples TRBV2 to TRBJ2-5; D is undetermined. Sequencing was performed on peripheral blood, taken in the first trimester of pregnancy. CDR3 in amino acids: CASSDAILQETQYF. As DNA, the CDR3 is TGTGCCAGCAGTGACGCGATTTTACAAGAGACCCAGTACTTC. Together with reference TRBV2 and TRBJ2-5, the CDR3 gives the full variable domain: EPEVTQTPSHQVTQMGQEVILRCVPISNHLYFYWYRQILGQKVEFLVSFYNNEISEKSEIFDDQFSVERPDGSNFTLKIRSTKLEDSAMYFCASSDAILQETQYFGPGTRLLVL.